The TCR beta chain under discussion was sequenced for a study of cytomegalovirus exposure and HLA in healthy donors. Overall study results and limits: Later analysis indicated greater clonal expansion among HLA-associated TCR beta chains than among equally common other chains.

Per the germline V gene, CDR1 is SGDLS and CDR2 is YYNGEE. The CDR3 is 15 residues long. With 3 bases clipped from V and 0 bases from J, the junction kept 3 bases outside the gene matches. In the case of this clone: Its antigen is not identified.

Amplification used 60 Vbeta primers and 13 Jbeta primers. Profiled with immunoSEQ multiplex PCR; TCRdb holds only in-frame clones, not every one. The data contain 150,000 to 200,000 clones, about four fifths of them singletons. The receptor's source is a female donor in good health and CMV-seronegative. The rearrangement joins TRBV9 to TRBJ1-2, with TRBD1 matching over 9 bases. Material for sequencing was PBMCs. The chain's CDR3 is CASSGGQGANYGYTF. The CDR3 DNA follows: TGTGCCAGCAGCGGGGGACAGGGAGCTAACTATGGCTACACCTTC.